There are a few counts of the clone carrying this TCR beta chain. Antigen specificity is unknown. This sample is drawn from a study of identical twins. Study-level points and caveats: Zero-insertion analyses might be partly confounded by invariant T cells like MAIT and iNKT. Out-of-frame alpha sequences shared between twins exhibited an excess of low generation probability.

The CDR3 extends over 12 amino acids. The germline V gene has CDR1 DFQATT and CDR2 SNEGSKA (reference sequence). The cDNA had a unique molecular identifier and a template-switch universal primer site. TCRdb re-called the 5' RACE reads through MiXCR, storing one row per CDR3 protein. Of a few hundred thousand distinct CDR3 sequences listed, 12% were seen once; the top ten hold 7.2%. These data were also filed under a second study, of yellow fever vaccine responses in identical twins. That report notes: Reported findings indicate that twins' vaccine T cell responses seemed partially convergent, partially personalized.

The sequenced material came from CD8+ T cells sorted from blood. This sequence originates from a woman aged 18-29 years in good health. V gene TRBV20-1 combines with J gene TRBJ2-2; D not certain. The CDR3 sequence is CRPVGYTGELFF. For the CDR3, the DNA is TGCAGACCCGTAGGTTACACCGGGGAGCTGTTTTTT.